This TCR beta chain came from a study of chemoradiotherapy in HPV16-positive cancers (dated by TCRdb to between 2020 and 2023). Broadly, across the study: Candidate HPV-specific T-cell clones and common TCR motifs were defined by functional T-cell assays performed on cells from a couple of HPV16-positive patients. Next, the candidate HPV-specific TCRs and motifs were followed in TCR repertoires from around 92 patients with HPV-related cancers. The study asked whether T-cell immunity against the HPV oncoproteins E6 and E7 changes during chemoradiotherapy and whether it affects survival. Overall study results and their limits: Among HPV16-positive patients, expansion of HPV-responsive T cells during chemoradiotherapy was associated with better recurrence-free survival. Expansion of candidate HPV-specific clones and E7-related TCR motifs was observed in the tumor microenvironment during treatment, whereas no such expansion was observed for non-HPV-specific T cells. Only a couple of HPV16-positive patients were used to derive the functional definition of HPV-specific T cells, and the survival association was reported for HPV16-positive patients.

The method was the immunoSEQ multiplex PCR assay. The immuneACCESS repertoire file appears here via TCRdb, limited to in-frame rearrangements. These files lack a portion of the clones; in checked studies, under half of the deficit traces to unresolved V genes, and the cause of the others is not known. This sample comprises about 68,000 clones, 88% of them detected only once. The leading ten clones occupy more than 3.5% of the sample. A remark on this clone: The antigen this receptor binds is unknown. Per-base qualities were not stored, and no clone one base away is much larger.

The V end loses 7 bases and the J end loses 2 bases, and a stretch of 15 bases separates them. From the cysteine up to the phenylalanine, the CDR3 has a length of 14 residues. The read is trimmed to its CDR3 DNA, 42 bases read in frame from base 1. From the germline V gene, CDR1 is SNHLY and CDR2 is FYNNEI. Because repertoires were sampled repeatedly during chemoradiotherapy, clonal expansion in the tumor microenvironment could be followed. The receptor chain draws on TRBV2 and TRBJ2-7; TRBD1 might be the D gene, on 6 matching bases. The sequence derives from a human donor with HPV-associated anogenital cancer. The specimen comprised blood, sampled from a patient who underwent chemoradiotherapy. The nucleotides are TGTGCCAGCAATCTGGCCAGGGACACCTACGAGCAGTACTTC. This yields the protein CASNLARDTYEQYF.